This TCR beta chain derives from a study of T-cell reconstitution after alpha-beta-depleted transplantation in children. Points from the study as a whole: Counts and diversity of T cells one year after transplant came mostly from newly produced T cells.

Unique molecular identifiers were used in preparing the TCRbeta library. TCRdb processed the PCR reads anew with MiXCR; each CDR3 protein has one entry. The sample lists about 600,000 distinct CDR3 sequences; 10% to 15% were seen once. This clonotype was seen more than once but under ten times. Its specificity is unknown. V was cut by 2 bases and J by 1 base, with 11 bases left in between. This CDR3 has 15 amino acids. The germline V gene has CDR1 MNHNS and CDR2 SASEGT. The source material was PBMCs, mostly from graft donor cells, sampled 360 days after TCRalphabeta/CD19-depleted stem cell transplant. V and J are TRBV6-1 and TRBJ2-5; a weak D match, TRBD1 (5 bases). This TCR derives from a male patient younger than 18 who had a stem cell transplant for acute myeloid leukemia, so the T cells may come from the graft donor. CDR3 residues: CASSEQRTSQETQYF. CDR3 coding DNA: TGTGCCAGCAGTGAACAACGGACAAGCCAAGAGACCCAGTACTTC.